These 11 T cell receptor beta chains were sequenced from one sample in a study of T cells after yellow fever vaccination. Via MiXCR, TCRdb re-called the 5' RACE reads, giving one row per CDR3 protein. The sample yields 200,000 to 300,000 distinct CDR3 sequences, approximately 6.7% seen once. Source: CD4+ T cells sorted from PBMCs, taken on the day of the yellow fever booster vaccination. The receptor source for this set is a man aged 30-40 years who received the YFV17D yellow fever vaccine.

This chain joins TRBV3-1 and TRBJ2-3; TRBD1 matches at 8 bases. This CDR3 spans 15 amino acids. V lost 8 bases and J lost 0; bases outside the gene matches: 7. The germline V gene encodes CDR1 LGHDT and CDR2 YNNKEL (reference sequence). The CDR3, as DNA: TGTGCCAGCTCCAAGCAGGGGGCTAGCACAGATACGCAGTATTTT. The encoded protein is CASSKQGASTDTQYF.

The chain combines TRBV5-1 with TRBJ2-7, with 7 bases lining up with TRBD2. This CDR3 region has 14 residues. Germline lookup yields CDR1 SGHRS and CDR2 YFSETQ. V gave up 6 bases and J gave up 4 bases; unmatched junction bases: 10. The CDR3 DNA reads TGCGCCAGCAAGCCGGGGGAGGGCCCTTACGAGCAGTACTTC. Translating it yields CASKPGEGPYEQYF.

The chain has TRBV12-3 or TRBV12-4 and TRBJ2-7, with D possibly called TRBD1 or TRBD2 (6 bases each). Trimming shortened V by 2 bases and J by 0 bases, and 11 bases separated the two germline ends. The CDR3 is 15 residues long. The DNA for the CDR3 is TGTGCCAGCAGTTTAAACGGGGGCTTCTCCTACGAGCAGTACTTC. This codes for CASSLNGGFSYEQYF.

For the CDR3, the DNA is TGCAGTGCTAGAGGAGTCTCTTTCACAGATACGCAGTATTTT. It yields the protein CSARGVSFTDTQYF. J is TRBJ2-3 and V is TRBV20-1; D call uncertain. The CDR3 length is 14 residues. Trimming left V 1 base short and J 2 bases short, with 10 bases between. Germline loops: CDR1 DFQATT, CDR2 SNEGSKA (reference sequence).

This chain links TRBV15 with TRBJ1-4; no definite D call. This CDR3 is built from 17 residues. CDR1 is LNHNV, CDR2 YYDKDF, per germline (reference sequence). V was trimmed by 8 bases and J by 6 bases, leaving 25 bases between them. CDR3 sequence reads: CATGTSLGAGPDEKLFF. CDR3 nucleotide sequence: TGTGCCACCGGTACGAGTTTGGGTGCGGGCCCAGATGAAAAACTGTTTTTT. Looking up the rest from reference TRBV15 and TRBJ1-4 gives the full variable domain: DAMVIQNPRYQVTQFGKPVTLSCSQTLNHNVMYWYQQKSSQAPKLLFHYYDKDFNNEADTPDNFQSRRPNTSFCFLDIRSPGLGDTAMYLCATGTSLGAGPDEKLFFGSGTQLSVL.

This clonotype was seen a few times. V and J are TRBV20-1 and TRBJ2-5; D gene unclear. This CDR3 has 12 residues. Per the germline V gene, CDR1 is DFQATT and CDR2 is SNEGSKA (reference sequence). V was pared by 6 bases and J by 3 bases, with 11 bases between. Written as DNA, the CDR3 is TGCAGTGCCCCCCCCCAGGAAGAGACCCAGTACTTC. Translated, it gives CSAPPQEETQYF.

This clonotype was counted ten times or more. The J gene is TRBJ2-7, the V gene TRBV29-1, with D maybe TRBD1 (5 bases). Germline CDR1 SQVTM, CDR2 ANQGSEA. The CDR3 consists of 15 residues. V was trimmed by 4 bases and J by 3 bases, leaving 19 bases between them. The CDR3 DNA reads TGCAGCGTTGTACCTCAGGGAAGTTCGGACTACGAGCAGTACTTC. Its protein is CSVVPQGSSDYEQYF.

V usage is TRBV2 and J usage is TRBJ1-2, with 12 bases fitting TRBD1. Per the germline V gene, CDR1 is SNHLY and CDR2 is FYNNEI. This CDR3 has 18 amino acids. Trimming took 7 bases from V and 3 from J; bases not matched to a gene: 15. The CDR3 here is CASISPPGQGAPYYGYTF. The CDR3 DNA reads TGTGCCAGCATTAGCCCTCCGGGACAGGGGGCGCCGTACTATGGCTACACCTTC.

This clonotype was recorded a few times. The chain is built from TRBV5-4 and TRBJ2-7; 11 positions agree with TRBD2. The CDR3 has 14 residues. Germline CDR1 reads SGHNT; CDR2 reads YYREEE (reference sequence). Losses at the gene ends were 2 bases for V and 3 bases for J; bases not matched to a gene: 1. Here the CDR3 reads CASSFGLAGYEQYF. The CDR3 coding sequence is TGTGCCAGCAGCTTCGGACTAGCGGGCTACGAGCAGTACTTC.

This clonotype occurred a few times. The V call is TRBV5-5, the J call TRBJ2-7, with 8 bases fitting TRBD2. The CDR3 extends over 14 amino acids. Germline trimming cut 3 bases from V and 5 bases from J; bases unmatched to any gene: 7. The V gene's germline CDR1 is SGHKS and CDR2 YYEKEE (reference sequence). As DNA, the CDR3 is TGTGCCAGCAGCTCGGGACTAGGTGTTCACGAGCAGTACTTC. It is translated as CASSSGLGVHEQYF.

A note on this clonotype: A junction boundary mismatches the germline segment, possibly from a read error. The rearrangement uses TRBV12-3 or TRBV12-4 and TRBJ2-3; D may be TRBD1 or TRBD2 (5 bases each). There are 18 residues in the CDR3. The CDR3 DNA follows: TGTGCCATCAGTTCAACGTGGGGGATTAGCCCGGTACCAGATACGCAGTATTTT. This sequence encodes CAISSTWGISPVPDTQYF.